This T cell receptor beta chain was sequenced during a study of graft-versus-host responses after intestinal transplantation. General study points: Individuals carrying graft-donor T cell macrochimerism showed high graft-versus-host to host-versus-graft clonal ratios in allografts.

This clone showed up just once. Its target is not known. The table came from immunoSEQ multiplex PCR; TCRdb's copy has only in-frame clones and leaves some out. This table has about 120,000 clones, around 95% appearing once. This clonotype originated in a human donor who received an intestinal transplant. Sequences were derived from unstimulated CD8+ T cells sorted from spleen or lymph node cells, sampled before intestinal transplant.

The CDR3 loop is CATSSGQTSSYEQYF. The DNA for the CDR3 is TGTGCCACCAGTTCTGGGCAGACGAGCTCCTACGAGCAGTACTTC. The chain couples TRBV15 to TRBJ2-7; no reliable D call. The CDR3 covers 15 residues. Germline V lookup: CDR1 LNHNV, CDR2 YYDKDF (reference sequence). V lost 6 bases to trimming and J lost 0 bases, with 15 bases between them.